This is a list of T cell receptor beta chains from one sample in a study of Ad26.COV2.S vaccination and SARS-CoV-2 variants. Method: immunoSEQ multiplex PCR; TCRdb's copy keeps in-frame clones and lacks some. The sample records about 680,000 clones, 89% being singletons. The specimen was peripheral blood, collected in a trial of Ad26.COV2.S vaccine versus placebo. These receptors were collected from a person aged 18 to 65 who received the Ad26.COV2.S COVID-19 vaccine or a placebo. Each CDR3 is given with its conserved first and last residue. Fields, in order: V gene, CDR3 length, D gene, clone size, J gene, CDR3 DNA, CDR3 protein. D genes are given only for firm matches. Some rows mark clone size as missing; the rest say once, few, many or name a class of expanded clone.

TRBV4-1	14	NA	NA	TRBJ2-5	TGCGCCAGCAGCCTCCGGGACAACCAAGAGACCCAGTACTTC	CASSLRDNQETQYF
TRBV5-5	17	TRBD2	once	TRBJ2-3	TGTGCCAGCAGCCCCTTAGAGCTAGCGGGATCGTTAGATACGCAGTATTTT	CASSPLELAGSLDTQYF
TRBV27	14	NA	NA	TRBJ1-5	TGTGCCAGCAGTTTATCGGACAGCTATCGGCCCCAGCATTTT	CASSLSDSYRPQHF
TRBV5-1	14	TRBD2	few	TRBJ2-7	TGCGCCAGCAGCTTGGCTAGCGGGAGTAGTGAGCAGTACTTC	CASSLASGSSEQYF
TRBV11-1	15	TRBD2	NA	TRBJ2-1	TGTGCCAGCAGCACTAGCGCTCTCTCCTACAATGAGCAGTTCTTC	CASSTSALSYNEQFF
TRBV4-3	13	NA	NA	TRBJ1-3	TGCGCCAGCAGCCAAGAGCGGGGAAACACCATATATTTT	CASSQERGNTIYF
TRBV2	12	TRBD1	few	TRBJ2-7	TGTGCCAGCACAGGGACAGTCTACGAGCAGTACTTC	CASTGTVYEQYF
TRBV4-1	15	NA	once	TRBJ1-4	TGCGCCAGCAGCCAAGTGGCAGGGGTATTCGAAAAACTGTTTTTT	CASSQVAGVFEKLFF
TRBV2	12	NA	NA	TRBJ2-7	TGTGCCAGCAGATCGGGGTACGGCGAGCAGTACTTC	CASRSGYGEQYF
TRBV7-2	19	NA	NA	TRBJ1-3	TGTGCCAGCAGCTTAGCATATCCTACCGCTCGGGACGGTGGAAACACCATATATTTT	CASSLAYPTARDGGNTIYF
TRBV30	13	NA	NA	TRBJ1-5	TGTGCCTGGAGTGTAGAGGGGAGTCAGCCCCAGCATTTT	CAWSVEGSQPQHF
TRBV12-3/TRBV12-4	13	TRBD1	NA	TRBJ1-5	TGTGCCAGCAGCCGGGACAGGGGGCAGCCCCAGCATTTT	CASSRDRGQPQHF
TRBV24-1	13	NA	few	TRBJ1-5	TGTGCCACCAGTGCGCAGGGCGGTCAGCCCCAGCATTTT	CATSAQGGQPQHF
TRBV19	16	NA	NA	TRBJ2-3	TGTGCCAGTAGTGCGGGACTCTACAAAACCACAGATACGCAGTATTTT	CASSAGLYKTTDTQYF
TRBV19	13	NA	many	TRBJ2-2	TGTGCCAGTATAGAACAGAACACCGGGGAGCTGTTTTTT	CASIEQNTGELFF
TRBV6-4	13	NA	NA	TRBJ2-7	TGTGCCAGCAGCGCCGGGACCAACTACGAGCAGTACTTC	CASSAGTNYEQYF
TRBV4-2	15	TRBD1	NA	TRBJ1-1	TGTGCCAGCGGCCGCGGGGGAGGGGGCGACACTGAAGCTTTCTTT	CASGRGGGGDTEAFF
TRBV7-9	14	NA	NA	TRBJ2-7	TGTGCCAGCAGCTTACAGGGCCTGGCCTACGAGCAGTACTTC	CASSLQGLAYEQYF
TRBV4-3	16	NA	NA	TRBJ1-2	TGCGCCAGCAGCCAAGCTACAGGGAGTTTTAACTATGGCTACACCTTC	CASSQATGSFNYGYTF
TRBV9	16	NA	NA	TRBJ1-1	TGTGCCAGCAGCGGGTCACCTGTTACCCGGAACACTGAAGCTTTCTTT	CASSGSPVTRNTEAFF
TRBV19	14	TRBD2	few	TRBJ2-3	TGTGCCAGTAGTTGGCGGGAGGGAACAGATACGCAGTATTTT	CASSWREGTDTQYF
TRBV11-2	14	NA	NA	TRBJ1-4	TGTGCCAGCAGTTCGACCTGGGCTAATGAAAAACTGTTTTTT	CASSSTWANEKLFF